Presented here are 30 T cell receptor beta chains from one specimen sequenced in a study of blood T cell repertoires in COVID-19. Sequenced by immunoSEQ multiplex PCR; TCRdb stores in-frame clones only, minus some. This table holds hundreds of thousands of clones, about 88% found once. The sample comprised peripheral blood. Receptor source: a woman aged 55 to 70 with COVID-19, enrolled during active disease.

V is TRBV3-1 (or the pseudogene TRBV3-2) and J is TRBJ1-2, with TRBD1 identical over 8 bases. V gave up 2 bases and J gave up 4 bases; unmatched junction bases: 9. Looked up from germline, CDR1 is LGHDT and CDR2 is YNNKEL (reference sequence). The CDR3 has 16 residues. CDR3 loop: CASSQSGGGRGYGYTF. DNA of the CDR3: TGTGCCAGCAGCCAATCAGGGGGCGGACGGGGCTATGGCTACACCTTC.

The gene calls are TRBV2 and TRBJ2-7, with 12 bases matching TRBD2. The CDR3 sequence is 15 residues long. V was pared by 6 bases and J by 6 bases, with 9 bases of the junction left unmatched. From germline, CDR1 is SNHLY and CDR2 FYNNEI. The CDR3 sequence is CASSESPGLAGEQYF. The CDR3 DNA reads TGTGCCAGCAGCGAATCTCCGGGACTAGCGGGCGAGCAGTACTTC.

The sample holds one count of this clone. The rearrangement joins TRBV2 to TRBJ1-6, with TRBD1 identical over 8 bases. The germline CDR1 and CDR2 sequences are SNHLY and FYNNEI. Trimming cost V 2 bases and J 8 bases; bases outside gene matches: 8. The CDR3 is 16 residues long. The CDR3 region is CASSEIGTGGHSPLHF. In DNA, the CDR3 is TGTGCCAGCAGTGAAATTGGCACAGGGGGGCATTCACCCCTCCACTTT.

The sample holds one count of this clone. The genes are TRBV9 and TRBJ2-2; D gene ambiguous. CDR1 is SGDLS and CDR2 is YYNGEE in the germline V gene. Trimming stripped 0 bases from V and 3 bases from J, with 3 bases between. The CDR3 covers 13 residues. The CDR3 DNA sequence: TGTGCCAGCAGCGTAGCCGACACCGGGGAGCTGTTTTTT. As protein: CASSVADTGELFF. The full variable domain, completed using reference TRBV9 and TRBJ2-2, is DSGVTQTPKHLITATGQRVTLRCSPRSGDLSVYWYQQSLDQGLQFLIQYYNGEERAKGNILERFSAQQFPDLHSELNLSSLELGDSALYFCASSVADTGELFFGEGSRLTVL.

This clone has a handful of counts. The gene calls are TRBV7-9 and TRBJ2-5; 8 positions match TRBD1. The ends lost 0 bases at V and 4 bases at J; junction bases unmatched: 4. There are 15 residues in the CDR3. Germline V gene sequence: CDR1 SEHNR, CDR2 FQNEAQ (reference sequence). CDR3 bases: TGTGCCAGCAGCTTAGCTGGACAGGGACGAGAGACCCAGTACTTC. Translated, it gives CASSLAGQGRETQYF. Variable domain in full (rest from reference TRBV7-9 and TRBJ2-5): DTGVSQNPRHKITKRGQNVTFRCDPISEHNRLYWYRQTLGQGPEFLTYFQNEAQLEKSRLLSDRFSAERPKGSFSTLEIQRTEQGDSAMYLCASSLAGQGRETQYFGPGTRLLVL.

This clone has only a few counts. This rearrangement joins TRBV5-1 to TRBJ1-5; D is ambiguous. V lost 0 bases and J lost 0, with 7 bases in between. Germline CDR1 SGHRS, CDR2 YFSETQ. The CDR3 consists of 15 residues. The CDR3, as DNA: TGCGCCAGCAGCTTGGACGGGTATAGCAATCAGCCCCAGCATTTT. Translated: CASSLDGYSNQPQHF. The full variable domain, rest sourced from reference TRBV5-1 and TRBJ1-5, is KAGVTQTPRYLIKTRGQQVTLSCSPISGHRSVSWYQQTPGQGLQFLFEYFSETQRNKGNFPGRFSGRQFSNSRSEMNVSTLELGDSALYLCASSLDGYSNQPQHFGDGTRLSIL.

This chain uses TRBV24-1 with TRBJ1-1; 12 bases map to TRBD1. The germline gives CDR1 KGHDR, CDR2 SFDVKD. The CDR3 spans 17 residues. J was trimmed by 0 bases and V by 3 bases; bases with no gene match: 4. This CDR3 is CATSDAGTGGLNTEAFF. Here the CDR3 DNA reads TGTGCCACCAGTGATGCCGGGACAGGGGGCTTGAACACTGAAGCTTTCTTT.

The V and J genes are TRBV11-3 and TRBJ2-1; 8 bases fit TRBD2. Germline V CDR1 and CDR2: SGHNT, YENEEA. The ends lost 3 bases at V and 9 bases at J; junction bases unmatched: 4. The CDR3 runs to 13 residues. The CDR3 bases are TGTGCCAGCAGCTTCGGGACTAGTGGTGAGCAGTTCTTC. This sequence encodes CASSFGTSGEQFF.

V gene TRBV23-1 combines with J gene TRBJ1-2; 10 nucleotides align to TRBD1. TRBV23-1 is noted as an ORF with a role that remains uncertain. The CDR3 covers 17 residues. V shed 6 bases, J shed 8 bases, and the junction held 18 bases outside the gene matches. The CDR3 DNA follows: TGCGCCAGCAGCGTAACCCCAAGGACAGGGGGACTAAGCGGCTACACCTTC. Protein sequence: CASSVTPRTGGLSGYTF.

The CDR3 here is CASSFGQGGLNEKLFF. DNA for the CDR3: TGTGCCAGCAGCTTTGGACAGGGAGGCCTAAATGAAAAACTGTTTTTT. The J gene is TRBJ1-4, the V gene TRBV5-4, with TRBD1 matching 8 bases. V dropped 2 bases and J dropped 5; count of bases not matched to a gene: 8. The CDR3 runs to 16 residues. The V gene's germline CDR1 is SGHNT and CDR2 YYREEE (reference sequence).

The V gene is TRBV7-2, the J gene TRBJ2-2, with D perhaps matching TRBD1 (5 bases). The CDR3 is 15 residues long. With 7 bases removed from V and 4 bases from J, the gap between germline ends came to 16 bases. CDR1 and CDR2 from the germline V gene are SGHTA and FQGNSA. In nucleotides, the CDR3 is TGTGCCAGCACCCCCAGGGCTCGTGGCACCGGGGAGCTGTTTTTT. Residues: CASTPRARGTGELFF.

This clone was seen only once. The chain uses TRBV11-3 and TRBJ2-1; 7 bases align to TRBD2. The germline CDR1 and CDR2 sequences are SGHNT and YENEEA. The V segment lost 5 bases and the J segment 8 bases; nucleotides outside the gene matches: 9. The CDR3 sequence is 14 residues long. The CDR3, as DNA: TGTGCCAGCAGCCCTAGGACTAGTTCCGATGAGCAGTTCTTC. This encodes CASSPRTSSDEQFF.

This rearrangement joins TRBV5-1 to TRBJ1-3; TRBD1 aligns across 7 bases. CDR3 size: 16 residues. CDR1 SGHRS and CDR2 YFSETQ come from the germline V gene. V lost 0 bases and J lost 3; bases outside the gene matches: 6. CDR3 residues: CASSLEDRAFGNTIYF. CDR3 DNA: TGCGCCAGCAGCTTGGAAGACAGGGCATTTGGAAACACCATATATTTT.

This chain uses TRBV10-2 with TRBJ2-5, with TRBD2 as a possible D gene (6 bases). The CDR3 totals 17 residues. V dropped 4 bases and J dropped 2 bases, with 20 bases sitting between them. The germline V gene encodes CDR1 WSHSY and CDR2 SAAADI. The CDR3 spells CASSGVGLGGKQETQYF. The DNA of the CDR3 is TGCGCCAGCAGTGGGGTGGGGCTCGGCGGGAAGCAAGAGACCCAGTACTTC.

This chain links TRBV30 with TRBJ1-3; 8 bases are shared with TRBD1. CDR1 is GTSNPN and CDR2 is SVGIG in the germline V gene (reference sequence). CDR3 size: 14 residues. The ends lost 1 base at V and 7 bases at J; junction bases unmatched: 6. The CDR3 DNA follows: TGTGCCTGGAGTGGGGGGGCAGGGGGCAACACCATATATTTT. This codes for CAWSGGAGGNTIYF. The full variable domain, in which reference TRBV30 and TRBJ1-3 provide the parts outside the CDR3, is SQTIHQWPATLVQPVGSPLSLECTVEGTSNPNLYWYRQAAGRGLQLLFYSVGIGQISSEVPQNLSASRPQDRQFILSSKKLLLSDSGFYLCAWSGGAGGNTIYFGEGSWLTVV.

The CDR3 loop reads CASSLPGNGYGYTF. The CDR3 coding sequence is TGTGCCAGCAGCTTACCAGGGAACGGCTATGGCTACACCTTC. The rearrangement links TRBV5-4 to TRBJ1-2, with D tentatively TRBD1 (5 bases). The ends were cut back, 2 bases at V and 4 bases at J, with 12 bases in the middle. The CDR3 has 14 amino acids. From germline, CDR1 is SGHNT and CDR2 YYREEE (reference sequence).

The chain joins TRBV19 to TRBJ2-3; a possible D gene is TRBD2 (6 bases). Per the germline V gene, CDR1 is LNHDA and CDR2 is SQIVND (reference sequence). The CDR3 spans 15 residues. The V and J ends lost 3 bases and 6 bases respectively, with 16 bases between them. In DNA form, the CDR3 reads TGTGCCAGTAGTATCGGGGCGGGGATAGGGGATACGCAGTATTTT. This codes for CASSIGAGIGDTQYF.

The chain carries TRBV7-3 and TRBJ2-1, with TRBD1 identical over 7 bases. Looked up from germline, CDR1 is SGHTA and CDR2 is FQGTGA. The V and J ends lost 5 bases and 5 bases, in that order; junction bases with no gene match: 9. The CDR3 totals 15 residues. The CDR3 protein is CASSTLDRRNNEQFF. CDR3 sequence (DNA): TGTGCCAGCAGCACCCTGGACAGGCGGAACAATGAGCAGTTCTTC.

This chain links TRBV11-2 with TRBJ1-1, with a tentative D call TRBD1 (5 bases). V lost 1 base and J lost 8, with 11 bases in between. The CDR3 loop spans 13 amino acids. Looked up from germline, CDR1 is SGHAT and CDR2 is FQNNGV. The CDR3 DNA is TGTGCCAGCAGCTTAGGGCCAGGGTGGGAAGCTTTCTTT. This sequence encodes CASSLGPGWEAFF.

V usage is TRBV9 and J usage is TRBJ1-2, with D unclear. V shed 4 bases and J shed 8 bases, with 6 bases lying between them. This CDR3 spans 10 amino acids. Germline CDR1 is SGDLS and CDR2 is YYNGEE. The CDR3 is CASSPQGYTF. The CDR3 DNA reads as TGTGCCAGCAGCCCCCAGGGCTACACCTTC. Full variable domain (rest looked up from reference TRBV9 and TRBJ1-2): DSGVTQTPKHLITATGQRVTLRCSPRSGDLSVYWYQQSLDQGLQFLIQYYNGEERAKGNILERFSAQQFPDLHSELNLSSLELGDSALYFCASSPQGYTFGSGTRLTVV.

A word on this clone: The sample contains more than one DNA sequence encoding this CDR3. V gene TRBV6-5 combines with J gene TRBJ2-1; TRBD2 is a possible D gene (6 bases). This CDR3 has 14 amino acids. Between the trimmed V and J ends, which lost 3 bases and 3 bases, there was a span of 9 bases. The V gene's germline CDR1 is MNHEY and CDR2 SVGAGI. This CDR3 is CASSYSGSYNEQFF. CDR3 coding DNA: TGTGCCAGCAGTTATTCCGGGAGCTACAATGAGCAGTTCTTC.

This sequence joins TRBV7-2 and TRBJ1-2; no clear D. The CDR3 has 14 residues. V was cut by 1 base and J by 8 bases, with 14 bases left in between. Germline V gene sequence: CDR1 SGHTA, CDR2 FQGNSA. CDR3 residues: CASSLGGSGGGYTF. CDR3 nucleotide sequence: TGTGCCAGCAGCTTAGGAGGTTCGGGAGGGGGCTACACCTTC. Full variable domain (rest looked up from reference TRBV7-2 and TRBJ1-2): GAGVSQSPSNKVTEKGKDVELRCDPISGHTALYWYRQSLGQGLEFLIYFQGNSAPDKSGLPSDRFSAERTGGSVSTLTIQRTQQEDSAVYLCASSLGGSGGGYTFGSGTRLTVV.

With regard to this clone: Other DNA sequences within the sample encode an identical CDR3. CDR3 nucleotide sequence: TGTGCCAGCAGTTTAGGGACAGACTATGGCTACACCTTC. Amino acid sequence: CASSLGTDYGYTF. This chain uses TRBV12-3 or TRBV12-4 with TRBJ1-2, with D tentatively TRBD1 (6 bases). Trimming took 1 base from V and 3 from J, leaving 6 bases between them. The CDR3 extends over 13 amino acids.

V gene TRBV12-5 combines with J gene TRBJ2-5, with a possible D match to TRBD2 (6 bases). The CDR3 runs 16 residues. The V end lost 1 base, the J end lost 0 bases, and 12 bases lay between the germline ends. Germline lookup yields CDR1 LGHNT and CDR2 FRNRAP. CDR3 residues: CASGLDGDWYQETQYF. The CDR3, as DNA: TGTGCTAGTGGTTTGGACGGGGACTGGTACCAAGAGACCCAGTACTTC.

A single count supports this clone. J is TRBJ1-5 and V is TRBV6-5; tentative D call: TRBD1 (5 bases). V lost 6 bases, J lost 6 bases, and 12 bases lay in between. Per germline, CDR1 MNHEY and CDR2 SVGAGI. CDR3 length equals 13 residues. For the CDR3, the DNA is TGTGCCAGCAGACCTGGGGGGTTTCAGCCCCAGCATTTT. This sequence encodes CASRPGGFQPQHF.

The rearrangement links TRBV25-1 to TRBJ1-3, with a tentative D call TRBD1 (6 bases). V shed 8 bases and J shed 0 bases, with 14 bases lying between them. CDR1 and CDR2 from the germline V gene are MGHDK and SYGVNS. The CDR3 sequence is 15 residues long. CDR3 protein: CASRKQGFSGNTIYF. The CDR3 nucleotides read TGTGCCAGCCGAAAACAGGGCTTCTCTGGAAACACCATATATTTT. Looking up the rest from reference TRBV25-1 and TRBJ1-3 gives the full variable domain: EADIYQTPRYLVIGTGKKITLECSQTMGHDKMYWYQQDPGMELHLIHYSYGVNSTEKGDLSSESTVSRIRTEHFPLTLESARPSHTSQYLCASRKQGFSGNTIYFGEGSWLTVV.

This clone was detected once. J is TRBJ2-5 and V is TRBV5-6, with D perhaps TRBD1 (5 bases). CDR1 SGHDT and CDR2 YYEEEE come from the germline V gene. The germline V and J ends were trimmed by 3 bases and 5 bases, with 8 bases remaining between them. The CDR3 totals 12 residues. CDR3 protein: CASSSGFETQYF. CDR3 DNA sequence: TGTGCCAGCAGCTCAGGGTTCGAGACCCAGTACTTC.

This clone was observed a single time. The chain has TRBV27 and TRBJ2-2, with 9 bases aligning to TRBD2. Germline V gene sequence: CDR1 MNHEY, CDR2 SMNVEV (reference sequence). The CDR3 loop spans 16 amino acids. The trim removed 1 base at V and 7 bases at J, leaving 7 bases unmatched. The CDR3 nucleotides read TGTGCCAGCAGTTTATGGGCGGGGGGGCCTAGCGGGGAGCTGTTTTTT. Protein sequence: CASSLWAGGPSGELFF.

The genes are TRBV29-1 and TRBJ2-7, with D perhaps matching TRBD2 (6 bases). V lost 4 bases and J 3 bases, leaving 7 bases between the germline ends. The germline CDR1 and CDR2 sequences are SQVTM and ANQGSEA. CDR3 length: 11 residues. CDR3 amino acids: CSVASVYEQYF. The DNA for the CDR3 is TGCAGCGTTGCTAGCGTCTACGAGCAGTACTTC.

The chain carries TRBV30 and TRBJ1-5; the D is unclear. Trimming stripped 4 bases from V and 0 bases from J, with 10 bases between. CDR3 length: 14 residues. Germline loops: CDR1 GTSNPN, CDR2 SVGIG (reference sequence). CDR3 sequence: CAWNRGNSNQPQHF. The CDR3 DNA is TGTGCCTGGAATCGAGGCAATAGCAATCAGCCCCAGCATTTT. The whole variable domain, remainder taken from reference TRBV30 and TRBJ1-5, is SQTIHQWPATLVQPVGSPLSLECTVEGTSNPNLYWYRQAAGRGLQLLFYSVGIGQISSEVPQNLSASRPQDRQFILSSKKLLLSDSGFYLCAWNRGNSNQPQHFGDGTRLSIL.